These T cell receptor beta chains were read from a single sample in a study of cytomegalovirus exposure and HLA in healthy donors. TCRdb keeps only in-frame clones here, not all; method: immunoSEQ multiplex PCR. Altogether around 14,000 clones are present, less than 75% being singletons, with the ten largest covering around a sixth. Source material: PBMCs. Receptors were obtained from a woman between 50 and 59 years old in good health and CMV-seropositive. Each CDR3 is given with its conserved first and last residue. D genes are given only for firm matches. The size entry is marked missing in some rows and otherwise reads once, few, many or a size class.

j_gene | abundance | d_gene | v_gene | CDR3nt | CDR3aa
TRBJ2-1 | - | - | TRBV6-5 | TGTGCCACCTCCACGACAGGCGGCTCCTACAATGAGCAGTTCTTC | CATSTTGGSYNEQFF
TRBJ2-7 | - | - | TRBV30 | TGTGCCTGTTCGGGACACCACGAGCAGTACTTC | CACSGHHEQYF
TRBJ2-5 | - | TRBD2 | TRBV30 | TGTGCCTGGAGCTCGGGAGGGGAGACCCAGTACTTC | CAWSSGGETQYF
TRBJ1-1 | - | - | TRBV15 | TGTGCCACCAGCAGAGATGGAGTGAACACTGAAGCTTTCTTT | CATSRDGVNTEAFF
TRBJ2-7 | medium-sized | TRBD1 | TRBV28 | TGTGCCAGCGCCGGGACAGGGTATGGCGAGCAGTACTTC | CASAGTGYGEQYF
TRBJ2-1 | - | - | TRBV29-1 | TGCAGCGTTTCGCGGGGAATCTCCTACAATGAGCAGTTCTTC | CSVSRGISYNEQFF
TRBJ2-5 | once | TRBD1 | TRBV7-8 | TGTGCCAGCAGGGGGGACAGGGGCTCACGGCAAGAGACCCAGTACTTC | CASRGDRGSRQETQYF
TRBJ2-1 | - | - | TRBV10-1 | TGCGCCAGCCCTTTTGCAGGGGATTCCTACAATGAGCAGTTCTTC | CASPFAGDSYNEQFF
TRBJ2-5 | - | TRBD2 | TRBV4-1 | TGCGCCAGCAGCCAAGGGAGCGGGAATAAAGAGACCCAGTACTTC | CASSQGSGNKETQYF
TRBJ2-7 | few | TRBD2 | TRBV4-1 | TGCGCCAGCAGCCAAGGCCTAGCGGGGATCTCCTCCTACGAGCAGTACTTC | CASSQGLAGISSYEQYF
TRBJ1-1 | - | - | TRBV6-5 | TGTGCCAGCATAGAACAGGGACCCGGTGAAGCTTTCTTT | CASIEQGPGEAFF
TRBJ1-1 | few | - | TRBV5-1 | TGCGCCAGCAGCTCGGGAGGGGTGAACACTGAAGCTTTCTTT | CASSSGGVNTEAFF